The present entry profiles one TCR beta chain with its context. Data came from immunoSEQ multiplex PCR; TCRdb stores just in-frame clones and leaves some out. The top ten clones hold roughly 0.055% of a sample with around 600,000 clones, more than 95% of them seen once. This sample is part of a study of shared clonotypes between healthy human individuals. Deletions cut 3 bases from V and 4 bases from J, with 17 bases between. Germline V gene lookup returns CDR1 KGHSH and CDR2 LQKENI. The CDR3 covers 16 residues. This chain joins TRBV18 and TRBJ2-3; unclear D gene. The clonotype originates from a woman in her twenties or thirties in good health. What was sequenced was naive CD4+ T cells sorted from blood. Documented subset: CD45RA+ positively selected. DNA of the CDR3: TGTGCCAGCTCACCCCAAAGGGATGCAGACGCAGATACGCAGTATTTT. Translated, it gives CASSPQRDADADTQYF.